This T cell receptor beta chain stems from a study of T-cell memory formation after mild COVID-19. 5'RACE, which relied on constant-segment primers, yielded TCR alpha and TCR beta cDNA libraries carrying sample barcodes and UMIs. In TCRdb, the 5' RACE reads were re-called with MiXCR into one record per CDR3 protein. The table lists over 300,000 distinct CDR3 sequences, less than 25% of them singletons. The germline CDR1 and CDR2 sequences are MNHEY and SMNVEV (reference sequence). Trimming cost V 5 bases and J 8 bases, with 13 bases left between them. This CDR3 spans 13 amino acids. The source of this sequence is a man younger than 35 who had mild COVID-19 (a few samples of this study predate the infection). Cell type and time point are not known. The gene calls are TRBV27 and TRBJ2-1; the D is unclear. Sequencing was carried out using PBMCs or a T cell subset sorted from them (not recorded which). This chain's CDR3 is CASSPYVGDEQFF. CDR3 sequence (DNA): TGTGCCAGCAGTCCATACGTTGGCGATGAGCAGTTCTTC.